This TCR beta chain was captured by sequencing in a study of T cell changes during pregnancy in multiple sclerosis. This CDR3 has 14 amino acids. The V and J ends lost 6 bases and 2 bases respectively, with 10 bases between them. Germline V CDR1 and CDR2: MNHEY, SMNVEV (reference sequence). This clone was counted only a few times. Method: immunoSEQ multiplex PCR; TCRdb's copy keeps in-frame clones and lacks some. The data show 25,000 to 30,000 clones, around nine tenths seen once. The input for sequencing was CD8+ T cells from peripheral blood mononuclear cells, taken before pregnancy. This receptor was obtained from a female donor with multiple sclerosis, enrolled in a pregnancy study. The rearrangement joins TRBV27 to TRBJ1-4; TRBD1 might be the D (5 bases). The CDR3 DNA reads TGTGCCAGCAGCTTTGGACACACTAATGAAAAACTGTTTTTT. Its protein product is CASSFGHTNEKLFF.